A single sample gave rise to the 16 T cell receptor beta chains below, sequenced in a study of T cells in Graves' hyperthyroidism and ophthalmopathy. RNA transcripts served as the template for amplifying TCR beta CDR3 regions. The study used the HTBI primer set for a first-round RT-PCR of the TCR CDR3. Each CDR3 protein gets one entry after TCRdb re-called the multiplex PCR reads with MiXCR. The sample lists about 560,000 distinct CDR3 sequences; over 15% were seen once. The sample comprised blood. The receptors stem from a woman aged 18-35 years with Graves' hyperthyroidism.

The V and J genes are TRBV25-1 and TRBJ2-2; D assignment may be TRBD1 or TRBD2 (5 bases each). The germline V gene has CDR1 MGHDK and CDR2 SYGVNS. There are 16 residues in the CDR3. V was trimmed by 4 bases and J by 6 bases, leaving 18 bases between them. CDR3 region: CASSAGGGKGSGELFF. The CDR3 DNA follows: TGTGCCAGCAGTGCAGGAGGAGGCAAGGGGTCCGGGGAGCTGTTTTTT.

In this sample, this clonotype turned up many times. The chain recombines TRBV20-1 with TRBJ2-7, with 9 bases fitting TRBD2. V was clipped by 6 bases and J by 3 bases; unmatched bases: 9. CDR1 and CDR2 from the germline V gene are DFQATT and SNEGSKA (reference sequence). There are 14 residues in the CDR3. In DNA, the CDR3 is TGCAGTGCCCCTCCCGCGGGAGGGCTCTACGAGCAGTACTTC. Translating it yields CSAPPAGGLYEQYF.

The chain is built from TRBV12-3 or TRBV12-4 and TRBJ1-3; D is ambiguous. V was shortened by 8 bases and J by 7 bases, with 6 bases between the two germline ends. CDR3 size: 10 residues. The CDR3, as DNA: TGTGCCAGCGCACTGAACACCATATATTTT. Translation gives CASALNTIYF.

This clonotype came up a few times. V gene TRBV4-3 combines with J gene TRBJ1-4; D gene unclear. Trimming cost V 1 base and J 5 bases, with 17 bases left between them. The CDR3 totals 17 residues. Looked up from germline, CDR1 is LGHNA and CDR2 is YSLEER. The CDR3 loop reads CASSQGLRTLRNEKLFF. The CDR3 region has the DNA TGCGCCAGCAGCCAAGGGCTGCGGACCCTCCGGAATGAAAAACTGTTTTTT.

This clonotype appeared many times. The chain carries TRBV6-1 and TRBJ2-2; D tentatively reads TRBD1 or TRBD2 (5 bases each). Germline CDR1 and CDR2: MNHNS and SASEGT. Trimming took off 8 bases at V and 1 base at J, with 20 bases between the two ends. The CDR3 totals 17 residues. The CDR3, as DNA: TGTGCCAGCGTTCTAGGCCCCGGGACCGAGAACACCGGGGAGCTGTTTTTT. It encodes CASVLGPGTENTGELFF.

This clonotype was detected many times. The V gene is TRBV28, the J gene TRBJ2-5; 11 bases map to TRBD2. This CDR3 comprises 16 residues. V was pared by 6 bases and J by 10 bases, with 16 bases of the junction left unmatched. CDR1 MDHEN and CDR2 SYDVKM come from the germline V gene. The DNA for the CDR3 is TGTGCCAGCAGCTTCTCCGGCTGGACTAGCGGGCCCCACCAGTACTTC. Amino acids: CASSFSGWTSGPHQYF.

This clonotype turned up a few times. This chain uses TRBV28 with TRBJ2-3, with 12 bases aligning to TRBD2. V gave up 10 bases and J gave up 7 bases; unmatched junction bases: 9. The CDR3 extends over 14 amino acids. Looked up from germline, CDR1 is MDHEN and CDR2 is SYDVKM. CDR3 nucleotides: TGTGCCACCGTACTAGCGGGAGGTTTTTATACGCAGTATTTT. Protein sequence: CATVLAGGFYTQYF.

The sample holds one count of this clonotype. The V call is TRBV7-6, the J call TRBJ2-6, with 8 bases fitting TRBD2. The V segment lost 5 bases and the J segment 0 bases; nucleotides outside the gene matches: 15. The CDR3 runs 20 residues. Looked up from germline, CDR1 is SGHVS and CDR2 is FNYEAQ. The CDR3 coding sequence is TGTGCCAGCAGCACCGCGGGAGCGGGAGCTTTGTTCTCTGGGGCCAACGTCCTGACTTTC. Its protein product is CASSTAGAGALFSGANVLTF. Together with reference TRBV7-6 and TRBJ2-6, the CDR3 gives the full variable domain: GAGVSQSPRYKVTKRGQDVALRCDPISGHVSLYWYRQALGQGPEFLTYFNYEAQQDKSGLPNDRFSAERPEGSISTLTIQRTEQRDSAMYRCASSTAGAGALFSGANVLTFGAGSRLTVL.

This clonotype was found a few times. The rearrangement joins TRBV15 to TRBJ1-5; TRBD1 matches at 12 bases. The V and J ends lost 6 bases and 6 bases, in that order; junction bases with no gene match: 6. The CDR3 runs to 15 residues. CDR1 LNHNV and CDR2 YYDKDF come from the germline V gene (reference sequence). The CDR3 here is CATRRGQGASQPQHF. The CDR3 nucleotides are TGTGCCACCAGACGGGGACAGGGGGCCTCTCAGCCCCAGCATTTT.

The chain couples TRBV4-3 to TRBJ2-7; possible D gene TRBD1, 6 bases. Trimming removed 1 base from V and 1 base from J, with 8 bases in between. The CDR3 totals 14 residues. CDR1 and CDR2 from the germline V gene are LGHNA and YSLEER. The CDR3 loop is CASSQAQGSYEQYF. The CDR3 DNA is TGCGCCAGCAGCCAAGCCCAGGGGTCCTACGAGCAGTACTTC.

The chain uses TRBV3-1 and TRBJ2-3; D ambiguous. Germline V gene lookup returns CDR1 LGHDT and CDR2 YNNKEL (reference sequence). Trimming removed 1 base at V and 4 bases at J, with 9 bases between. This CDR3 spans 14 amino acids. The CDR3 nucleotides read TGTGCCAGCAGCCAAGGGGGTGATGCAGATACGCAGTATTTT. This gives the protein CASSQGGDADTQYF.

On this clonotype: A much larger clone sits a single nucleotide away, making a read error possible. V gene TRBV9 combines with J gene TRBJ1-1; 7 bases map to TRBD1. Germline CDR1 SGDLS, CDR2 YYNGEE. CDR3 length: 14 residues. Trimming took 3 bases from V and 10 from J; bases not matched to a gene: 12. CDR3 loop: CASSEWDSTDGAFF. CDR3 coding DNA: TGTGCCAGCAGCGAATGGGACAGCACCGATGGAGCTTTCTTT.

This clonotype has a count of ten or more. V and J are TRBV11-2 and TRBJ2-2; 7 bases are a match to TRBD1. The CDR3 totals 15 residues. V lost 5 bases, J lost 4 bases, and 7 bases stayed unmatched. From germline, CDR1 is SGHAT and CDR2 FQNNGV. CDR3 nucleotides: TGTGCCAGCAGCGGCCCGACAGGGTCCACCGGGGAGCTGTTTTTT. It is translated as CASSGPTGSTGELFF. The full variable domain, with the rest looked up from reference TRBV11-2 and TRBJ2-2, is EAGVAQSPRYKIIEKRQSVAFWCNPISGHATLYWYQQILGQGPKLLIQFQNNGVVDDSQLPKDRFSAERLKGVDSTLKIQPAKLEDSAVYLCASSGPTGSTGELFFGEGSRLTVL.

The chain carries TRBV9 and TRBJ2-4; TRBD1 matches 9 bases. Germline V CDR1 and CDR2: SGDLS, YYNGEE. The CDR3 runs to 15 residues. V gave up 3 bases and J gave up 6 bases; unmatched junction bases: 7. CDR3 amino acids: CASSAGTGLSNIQYF. The CDR3 DNA reads as TGTGCCAGCAGCGCCGGGACAGGGTTGTCAAACATTCAGTACTTC.

This clonotype came up many times. Here the CDR3 reads CASKQAYEQYF. CDR3 DNA: TGTGCCAGCAAACAGGCCTACGAGCAGTACTTC. V usage is TRBV2 and J usage is TRBJ2-7; D may be TRBD1 (5 bases). Germline V gives CDR1 SNHLY, CDR2 FYNNEI. V lost 7 bases, J lost 2 bases, and 6 bases lay in between. The CDR3 sequence is 11 residues long. The full variable domain, completed using reference TRBV2 and TRBJ2-7, is EPEVTQTPSHQVTQMGQEVILRCVPISNHLYFYWYRQILGQKVEFLVSFYNNEISEKSEIFDDQFSVERPDGSNFTLKIRSTKLEDSAMYFCASKQAYEQYFGPGTRLTVT.

This clonotype has only a few counts. The chain combines TRBV15 with TRBJ2-1, with 9 nucleotides matching TRBD2. V lost 7 bases and J lost 4; bases outside the gene matches: 2. The CDR3 has 13 amino acids. Germline-derived CDR1 and CDR2 are LNHNV and YYDKDF (reference sequence). CDR3 amino acids: CATTSGAYNEQFF. CDR3 nucleotide sequence: TGTGCCACCACTAGCGGGGCTTACAATGAGCAGTTCTTC.